Each of the 3 T cell receptor beta chains below was sequenced from the same sample in a study of blood T cell repertoires in COVID-19. Some clones are missing from TCRdb's copy, which holds only in-frame ones; the method was immunoSEQ multiplex PCR. In the table there are around 100,000 clones, roughly 80% of which are singletons. The sample comprised peripheral blood. These receptors were collected from a man in his sixties with acute or convalescent COVID-19.

The chain joins TRBV24-1 to TRBJ1-5; weak D call: TRBD1 (6 bases). This CDR3 contains 14 residues. Per the germline V gene, CDR1 is KGHDR and CDR2 is SFDVKD. V shed 3 bases and J shed 7 bases, with 12 bases lying between them. The CDR3 DNA sequence: TGTGCCACCAGTGATAACAGGGCACGGCAGCCCCAGCATTTT. Protein product: CATSDNRARQPQHF.

This clone has just one count. This sequence joins TRBV6-5 and TRBJ2-2, with TRBD2 matching over 8 bases. The germline V gene encodes CDR1 MNHEY and CDR2 SVGAGI. Germline trimming cut 11 bases from V and 4 bases from J; bases unmatched to any gene: 6. There are 13 residues in the CDR3. The CDR3 spells CAGKAGVTGELFF. The CDR3 DNA reads TGTGCCGGGAAAGCGGGAGTCACCGGGGAGCTGTTTTTT.

CDR3: CASIDRDRSTDTQYF. The DNA of the CDR3 is TGTGCCAGCATCGACCGGGACAGGAGTACAGATACGCAGTATTTT. The chain recombines TRBV6-5 with TRBJ2-3; TRBD1 matches 8 bases. V gave up 7 bases and J gave up 3 bases; unmatched junction bases: 9. This CDR3 has 15 residues. Germline V gives CDR1 MNHEY, CDR2 SVGAGI.